A selection of T cell receptor beta chains follows, all from one sample in a study of cytomegalovirus exposure and HLA in healthy donors. Clones were sequenced by immunoSEQ multiplex PCR, and TCRdb holds only the in-frame ones, with some missing. The profile shows under 80,000 clones, approximately 88% of them singletons. The sample taken for sequencing was PBMCs. The receptor set was obtained from a woman younger than 35 in good health and CMV-seronegative. CDR3s include the opening cysteine and the closing phenylalanine or tryptophan. D genes are given only for firm matches. The size field is filled for only some rows; it gives once, few, many or a size class.

TRBV7-6	15	TRBJ2-1	-	TRBD2	TGTGCCAGCAGCTTTAGCGGGAGGGACTTTGATGAGCAGTTCTTC	CASSFSGRDFDEQFF
TRBV12-2	14	TRBJ2-5	once	-	TGTGCAAAGGGGGGGTTACTACGGTTTAAGACCCAGTACTTC	CAKGGLLRFKTQYF
TRBV2	15	TRBJ1-6	-	TRBD1	TGTGCCAGCAGTGGGGCGGACAGGATGAATTCACCCCTCCACTTT	CASSGADRMNSPLHF
TRBV28	15	TRBJ2-5	-	TRBD2	TGTGCCAGCAGTTTACTAGCGGGAACGGGAGAGACCCAGTACTTC	CASSLLAGTGETQYF
TRBV5-1	16	TRBJ2-3	-	TRBD1	TGCGCCAGCAGCTTGGAGGGGACAGGGGGTACAGATACGCAGTATTTT	CASSLEGTGGTDTQYF
TRBV6-5	16	TRBJ2-1	-	-	TGTGCCAGCAGTTACTCGGGGATCCAGGGGAACAATGAGCAGTTCTTC	CASSYSGIQGNNEQFF
TRBV6-1	15	TRBJ1-4	few	TRBD1	TGTGCCAGCAGTGAAGCTGTACAGGGGAATGAAAAACTGTTTTTT	CASSEAVQGNEKLFF
TRBV5-5	15	TRBJ2-3	-	-	TGTGCCAGCAGCTTCACCACCACTAGCACAGATACGCAGTATTTT	CASSFTTTSTDTQYF
TRBV5-1	12	TRBJ2-1	-	TRBD1	TGCGCCAGCAGCCCCAGGGGGCCTGAGCAGTTCTTC	CASSPRGPEQFF
TRBV19	15	TRBJ1-2	-	TRBD1	TGTGCCAGTAGCCAGCACCCGACAGGGATTAACGGCTACACCTTC	CASSQHPTGINGYTF
TRBV5-6	14	TRBJ2-7	-	TRBD2	TGTGCCAGCAACCACGCGGGAGGCCGAGGCGAGCAGTACTTC	CASNHAGGRGEQYF
TRBV5-4	14	TRBJ2-5	-	TRBD1	TGTGCCAGCAGCTTGGCAGGGGGCCGGGAGACCCAGTACTTC	CASSLAGGRETQYF
TRBV7-9	17	TRBJ2-1	once	TRBD2	TGTGCCAGCAGCCAACCGGGACTAGCGGGAGTGGGCAATGAGCAGTTCTTC	CASSQPGLAGVGNEQFF
TRBV11-2	15	TRBJ2-7	-	-	TGTGCCAGCAGCTCGACAGGAGGAGGTTTGTACGAGCAGTACTTC	CASSSTGGGLYEQYF